A single sample gave rise to the 24 T cell receptor beta chains below, sequenced in a study of cytotoxic CD8 clonotypes in ibrutinib-treated CLL. Sequencing was performed with immunoSEQ multiplex PCR; in TCRdb, only in-frame clones are kept and a portion is missing. Among about 300,000 clones, 67% were seen once, and the ten largest hold roughly 6.8%. Here the sequenced sample was PBMCs, taken after 36 months of ibrutinib treatment. The receptors originated from a human donor with chronic lymphocytic leukemia.

The rearrangement joins TRBV20-1 to TRBJ2-1, with 11 bases lining up with TRBD1. The V gene's germline CDR1 is DFQATT and CDR2 SNEGSKA (reference sequence). Germline trimming cut 5 bases from V and 13 bases from J; bases unmatched to any gene: 4. The CDR3 is 11 amino acids. The CDR3 DNA is TGCAGTGCTCGGGACAGGGGGTCCCAGTTCTTC. This gives the protein CSARDRGSQFF.

V gene TRBV29-1 combines with J gene TRBJ1-2; TRBD1 might be the D (5 bases). Per germline, CDR1 SQVTM and CDR2 ANQGSEA. V lost 4 bases and J 8 bases, leaving 17 bases between the germline ends. This CDR3 is built from 13 residues. CDR3 nucleotide sequence: TGCAGCGTTGGGGACGACCGCCCTCTGGGCTACACCTTC. This translates into CSVGDDRPLGYTF.

This chain uses TRBV6-1 with TRBJ1-2; no clear D gene. CDR1 and CDR2 from the germline V gene are MNHNS and SASEGT. The CDR3 runs to 11 residues. Trimming stripped 6 bases from V and 7 bases from J, with 9 bases between. CDR3 bases: TGTGCCAGCAGACCATCGGGTGGCTACACCTTC. Residues: CASRPSGGYTF.

J is TRBJ2-1 and V is TRBV9; D possibly uses TRBD1 or TRBD2 (5 bases each). CDR1 is SGDLS, CDR2 YYNGEE, per germline. This CDR3 spans 14 amino acids. With 0 bases removed from V and 4 bases from J, the gap between germline ends came to 8 bases. CDR3 in amino acids: CASSVAGRYNEQFF. The CDR3 DNA reads TGTGCCAGCAGCGTAGCGGGACGGTACAATGAGCAGTTCTTC.

This chain uses TRBV14 with TRBJ2-7, with D tentatively TRBD1 or TRBD2 (5 bases each). The CDR3 has 15 amino acids. V lost 0 bases and J lost 3, with 12 bases in between. CDR1 is SGHDN, CDR2 FVKESK, per germline. CDR3 protein: CASSQERGVFYEQYF. CDR3 bases: TGTGCCAGCAGCCAAGAGAGGGGAGTTTTCTACGAGCAGTACTTC.

This clone was found a few times. This rearrangement joins TRBV7-8 to TRBJ1-5; D might be TRBD1 (6 bases). Per germline, CDR1 SGHVS and CDR2 FQNEAQ. Trimming took 1 base from V and 9 from J, leaving 13 bases between them. The CDR3 has 14 residues. The DNA of the CDR3 is TGTGCCAGCAGCTTAGGGGGGCCGCAGTCGCCCCAGCATTTT. It translates to CASSLGGPQSPQHF.

The chain combines TRBV7-2 with TRBJ2-3; D remains unclear. V shed 5 bases and J shed 6 bases, with 9 bases lying between them. The CDR3 is made up of 12 amino acids. Germline CDR1 is SGHTA and CDR2 is FQGNSA. The CDR3 nucleotides are TGTGCCAGCAGCCGATATCGGGATACGCAGTATTTT. This sequence encodes CASSRYRDTQYF.

The V call is TRBV4-1, the J call TRBJ2-3; 9 bases are a match to TRBD1. This CDR3 contains 17 residues. V dropped 1 base and J dropped 0; count of bases not matched to a gene: 5. The germline CDR1 and CDR2 sequences are MGHRA and YSYEKL. CDR3 in DNA: TGCGCCAGCAGCCAAGCCCCCGGACAGGGGAGCACAGATACGCAGTATTTT. Amino acids: CASSQAPGQGSTDTQYF.

The chain is built from TRBV7-2 and TRBJ2-3; 7 nucleotides line up with TRBD1. V gave up 1 base and J gave up 5 bases; unmatched junction bases: 6. This CDR3 comprises 15 residues. CDR1 is SGHTA and CDR2 is FQGNSA in the germline V gene. The CDR3 nucleotides read TGTGCCAGCAGCTTAGGTTTAGGGGGCGAAGATACGCAGTATTTT. Translation: CASSLGLGGEDTQYF.

This clone was observed a few times. The V call is TRBV19, the J call TRBJ2-5; D gene unclear. CDR1 and CDR2 from the germline V gene are LNHDA and SQIVND (reference sequence). The CDR3 totals 13 residues. Trimming removed 6 bases at V and 13 bases at J, with 21 bases between. The CDR3 loop is CASRRVHRMDVYF. The CDR3 region has the DNA TGTGCCAGTAGGCGAGTCCATCGCATGGATGTGTACTTC.

This clone was seen only a few times. The chain has TRBV5-1 and TRBJ1-2; D not certain. V gave up 0 bases and J gave up 5 bases, with 8 bases separating them. Germline V gene lookup returns CDR1 SGHRS and CDR2 YFSETQ. The CDR3 spans 13 residues. CDR3 nucleotide sequence: TGCGCCAGCAGCTTGGCCCAAGGGTATGGCTACACCTTC. Its translation is CASSLAQGYGYTF. Supplemented by reference TRBV5-1 and TRBJ1-2, the full variable domain reads KAGVTQTPRYLIKTRGQQVTLSCSPISGHRSVSWYQQTPGQGLQFLFEYFSETQRNKGNFPGRFSGRQFSNSRSEMNVSTLELGDSALYLCASSLAQGYGYTFGSGTRLTVV.

This chain connects TRBV18 to TRBJ1-2; D unresolved. The CDR3 consists of 15 residues. V shed 3 bases and J shed 0 bases, with 11 bases lying between them. Germline V gene data show CDR1 as KGHSH and CDR2 as LQKENI. In DNA, the CDR3 is TGTGCCAGCTCACCGAGCCGAAGCTCTAACTATGGCTACACCTTC. This encodes CASSPSRSSNYGYTF.

The rearrangement uses TRBV14 and TRBJ2-7; D is perhaps TRBD1 (6 bases). The CDR3 totals 16 residues. V lost 2 bases to trimming and J lost 3 bases, with 17 bases between them. In germline, CDR1 is SGHDN, CDR2 FVKESK. CDR3 coding DNA: TGTGCCAGCAGCCAAATTGTGGGGGCGAATGACTACGAGCAGTACTTC. Translated, it gives CASSQIVGANDYEQYF.

This chain links TRBV9 with TRBJ2-7; 8 positions agree with TRBD1. Unmatched junction bases numbered 8, after V lost 3 bases and J lost 3 bases. The CDR3 has 15 residues. Germline V CDR1 and CDR2: SGDLS, YYNGEE. DNA of the CDR3: TGTGCCAGCAGCGCCCGCGGGACAGGTTACTACGAGCAGTACTTC. Its translation is CASSARGTGYYEQYF.

This clone was seen only once. CDR3: CSALGLAGRVGHEQFF. The CDR3, as DNA: TGCAGCGCCCTCGGACTAGCGGGAAGGGTAGGGCATGAGCAGTTCTTC. The gene calls are TRBV29-1 and TRBJ2-1; 12 bases are shared with TRBD2. Per germline, CDR1 SQVTM and CDR2 ANQGSEA. CDR3 length: 16 amino acids. V shed 7 bases, J shed 8 bases, and the junction held 15 bases outside the gene matches.

This clone has a handful of counts. The rearrangement uses TRBV4-1 and TRBJ2-3; no clear D. The germline CDR1 and CDR2 sequences are MGHRA and YSYEKL. V lost 0 bases to trimming and J lost 4 bases, with 5 bases between them. CDR3 length equals 13 residues. The CDR3 spells CASSQDRPDTQYF. The CDR3 DNA reads TGCGCCAGCAGCCAAGACCGGCCAGATACGCAGTATTTT.

The chain employs TRBV7-6 and TRBJ1-1; D gene ambiguous. CDR1 and CDR2 from the germline V gene are SGHVS and FNYEAQ. Trimming left V 2 bases short and J 11 bases short, with 21 bases between. The CDR3 is made up of 15 amino acids. CDR3 in DNA: TGTGCCAGCAGCTTATTAACGACCGGGGAATCACCCGCTTTCTTT. It encodes CASSLLTTGESPAFF.

The V gene is TRBV28, the J gene TRBJ2-6; D perhaps matches TRBD1 (5 bases). The germline V gene encodes CDR1 MDHEN and CDR2 SYDVKM. This CDR3 comprises 19 residues. With 6 bases removed from V and 2 bases from J, the gap between germline ends came to 23 bases. The CDR3 sequence is CASSETVKGRKTGANVLTF. In DNA, the CDR3 is TGTGCCAGCAGCGAGACGGTTAAGGGGCGCAAAACTGGGGCCAACGTCCTGACTTTC. Full variable domain (missing parts from reference TRBV28 and TRBJ2-6): DVKVTQSSRYLVKRTGEKVFLECVQDMDHENMFWYRQDPGLGLRLIYFSYDVKMKEKGDIPEGYSVSREKKERFSLILESASTNQTSMYLCASSETVKGRKTGANVLTFGAGSRLTVL.

This clone was seen a few times. This chain connects TRBV11-3 to TRBJ2-2; TRBD1 or TRBD2 may be the D gene (5 bases each). The CDR3 has 16 residues. CDR1 SGHNT and CDR2 YENEEA come from the germline V gene. Trimming stripped 5 bases from V and 0 bases from J, with 13 bases between. The CDR3 DNA reads TGTGCCAGCAGCAATCCCCAGGGACCGAACACCGGGGAGCTGTTTTTT. Protein product: CASSNPQGPNTGELFF.

This chain links TRBV5-1 with TRBJ2-7; a weak D match, TRBD1 (6 bases). Trimming stripped 4 bases from V and 3 bases from J, with 11 bases between. Germline assignment: CDR1 SGHRS and CDR2 YFSETQ. This CDR3 has 13 amino acids. The CDR3 DNA follows: TGCGCCAGCAGCCCCTTGGGACACTACGAGCAGTACTTC. Amino acids: CASSPLGHYEQYF.

The chain links TRBV7-9 to TRBJ1-2, with D tentatively TRBD1 (6 bases). Looked up from germline, CDR1 is SEHNR and CDR2 is FQNEAQ (reference sequence). The CDR3 sequence is 15 residues long. Trimming stripped 5 bases from V and 4 bases from J, with 17 bases between. CDR3 DNA: TGTGCCAGCAGCGAACAGGGAGAAGAGGGCTATGGCTACACCTTC. This codes for CASSEQGEEGYGYTF.

The chain uses TRBV11-1 and TRBJ2-7; 10 bases agree with TRBD2. Germline V gene lookup returns CDR1 SGHAT and CDR2 FQDESV (reference sequence). Losses at the gene ends were 7 bases for V and 0 bases for J; bases not matched to a gene: 3. This CDR3 spans 14 amino acids. The CDR3 region is CASTRTSGSYEQYF. DNA of the CDR3: TGTGCCAGCACCCGGACTAGCGGCTCCTACGAGCAGTACTTC.

As for this clone: Sequence at one end of the junction differs from germline and may be a read error. The chain has TRBV28 and TRBJ2-7; D possibly corresponds to TRBD2 (5 bases). CDR3 length: 12 residues. Germline V gene lookup returns CDR1 MDHEN and CDR2 SYDVKM. The CDR3 spells CASSRTAVSLNF. CDR3 in DNA: TGTGCCAGCAGTAGAACAGCGGTAAGCTTAAACTTC.

This chain uses TRBV27 with TRBJ2-7; D possibly corresponds to TRBD2 (6 bases). CDR1 is MNHEY and CDR2 is SMNVEV in the germline V gene (reference sequence). V dropped 6 bases and J dropped 2 bases, with 14 bases sitting between them. The CDR3 spans 14 residues. The CDR3 region is CASRWRDGAYEQYF. DNA for the CDR3: TGTGCCAGCAGATGGCGGGACGGGGCCTACGAGCAGTACTTC.